The 9 T cell receptor beta chains in this list originate from one sample, sequenced in a study of blood T cell repertoires in COVID-19. Method: immunoSEQ multiplex PCR; TCRdb's copy keeps in-frame clones and lacks some. The sample records 400,000 to 550,000 clones, approximately 90% being singletons. The sequenced material came from PBMCs or T cells enriched from blood (not recorded which). These receptors all come from a woman between 18 and 30 years old with acute COVID-19.

The chain has TRBV11-1 and TRBJ1-1; 7 nucleotides agree with TRBD1. This CDR3 region has 16 residues. Germline V gene data show CDR1 as SGHAT and CDR2 as FQDESV (reference sequence). V trimming: 2 bases; J trimming: 5 bases; junction bases outside the gene matches: 11. In DNA form, the CDR3 reads TGTGCCAGCAGCTTATCCGAGACAGGGAGAATGACTGAAGCTTTCTTT. Amino acids: CASSLSETGRMTEAFF.

The J gene is TRBJ2-3, the V gene TRBV7-6; 8 bases agree with TRBD2. Trimming took 4 bases from V and 3 from J; bases not matched to a gene: 9. This CDR3 has 16 amino acids. Germline CDR1 is SGHVS and CDR2 is FNYEAQ. The CDR3 coding sequence is TGTGCCAGCAGCTCCAAGCGCGGGGGGAGTACAGATACGCAGTATTTT. Translation: CASSSKRGGSTDTQYF.

This clone occurred once. The chain employs TRBV11-2 and TRBJ2-1; 7 bases map to TRBD1. CDR1 is SGHAT, CDR2 FQNNGV, per germline. This CDR3 spans 14 amino acids. With V trimmed by 4 bases and J by 7 bases, 7 bases remained unmatched. The CDR3 nucleotides are TGTGCCAGCAGCTCGTCGACAGGGTTAAATGAGCAGTTCTTC. Residues: CASSSSTGLNEQFF.

This chain connects TRBV10-3 to TRBJ1-4; 10 bases agree with TRBD1. Germline CDR1 is ENHRY and CDR2 is SYGVKD. The trim removed 6 bases at V and 1 base at J, leaving 8 bases unmatched. The CDR3 length is 17 residues. The chain's CDR3 is CAIRIRDRGVTNEKLFF. CDR3 sequence (DNA): TGTGCCATCAGGATCCGGGACAGGGGAGTAACTAATGAAAAACTGTTTTTT.

The genes are TRBV5-1 and TRBJ2-5; 8 bases line up with TRBD1. From germline, CDR1 is SGHRS and CDR2 YFSETQ. With V trimmed by 4 bases and J by 3 bases, 5 bases remained unmatched. The CDR3 runs to 14 residues. The CDR3 nucleotides read TGCGCCAGCAGCCCGGGGACAGGTAAAGAGACCCAGTACTTC. Translating it yields CASSPGTGKETQYF.

V gene TRBV5-1 combines with J gene TRBJ1-6, with TRBD1 matching 10 bases. The junction had 6 bases not matched to a gene; V was cut back by 2 bases and J by 7 bases. The CDR3 has 16 residues. CDR1 is SGHRS and CDR2 is YFSETQ in the germline V gene. Here the CDR3 reads CASSFATGQGNSPLHF. In DNA, the CDR3 is TGCGCCAGCAGCTTCGCAACGGGACAGGGGAATTCACCCCTCCACTTT.

The chain joins TRBV2 to TRBJ2-5, with 9 positions matching TRBD2. CDR3 size: 20 residues. V shed 8 bases and J 1 base; nucleotides not matched to a gene: 23. Germline V gene lookup returns CDR1 SNHLY and CDR2 FYNNEI. The CDR3 is CASVFRSFGNLAGTQETQYF. DNA for the CDR3: TGTGCCAGCGTCTTTAGGTCGTTCGGTAACCTAGCGGGGACCCAAGAGACCCAGTACTTC.

The chain joins TRBV5-3 to TRBJ1-4; TRBD1 matches at 7 bases. TRBV5-3 is flagged as an ORF with uncertain function. The V gene end was trimmed by 3 bases and the J gene end by 2 bases; junction bases not matched to a gene: 4. The CDR3 runs 15 residues. The CDR3 reads CARSSTGETNEKLFF. As DNA, the CDR3 is TGTGCCAGAAGCTCCACAGGGGAGACTAATGAAAAACTGTTTTTT.

Written as DNA, the CDR3 is TGTGCCTGGAGTGTAGGGACAGGAAAATCCACTAATGAAAAACTGTTTTTT. As protein: CAWSVGTGKSTNEKLFF. The rearrangement joins TRBV30 to TRBJ1-4, with TRBD1 matching over 8 bases. The J segment lost 2 bases and the V segment lost 0 bases, leaving 8 bases of the junction unmatched. Germline V gives CDR1 GTSNPN, CDR2 SVGIG (reference sequence). The CDR3 runs 17 residues.